Shown below are 24 T cell receptor beta chains from a single sample sequenced in a study of T cell responses to AZD1222 COVID-19 vaccine. Profiled with immunoSEQ multiplex PCR; TCRdb holds only in-frame clones, not every one. The profile covers 130,000 to 150,000 clones, with approximately 90% appearing a single time and about 3.4% taken by the ten largest. This material consisted of peripheral blood, taken on day 0 of AZD1222 vaccination. The receptors derive from an adult in good health.

This chain uses TRBV24-1 with TRBJ1-2; no clear D gene. The germline V gene has CDR1 KGHDR and CDR2 SFDVKD. This CDR3 contains 15 residues. Trimming removed 2 bases from V and 8 bases from J, with 17 bases in between. In DNA form, the CDR3 reads TGTGCCACCAGTGATTCGGGCCGAAGTAGTAGGGGCTACACCTTC. This sequence encodes CATSDSGRSSRGYTF.

V and J are TRBV7-2 and TRBJ2-2, with 7 positions matching TRBD2. V lost 0 bases and J lost 5; bases outside the gene matches: 15. The CDR3 has 19 residues. CDR1 and CDR2 from the germline V gene are SGHTA and FQGNSA. CDR3 protein: CASSLAGGRKWAVTGELFF. The CDR3 bases are TGTGCCAGCAGCTTAGCGGGAGGGCGGAAGTGGGCCGTAACCGGGGAGCTGTTTTTT.

The chain's CDR3 is CASSQSRGGGYNEQFF. CDR3 in DNA: TGCGCCAGCAGCCAGTCACGGGGGGGCGGCTACAATGAGCAGTTCTTC. The chain combines TRBV5-1 with TRBJ2-1; the match to TRBD2 covers 8 bases. The CDR3 spans 16 residues. V gave up 4 bases and J gave up 3 bases; unmatched junction bases: 9. Germline V gives CDR1 SGHRS, CDR2 YFSETQ.

The chain uses TRBV3-1 (or the pseudogene TRBV3-2) and TRBJ1-2, with a possible D match to TRBD1 (6 bases). The V end was cut by 3 bases, the J end by 0 bases, with 11 bases between. The germline V gene encodes CDR1 LGHDT and CDR2 YNNKEL (reference sequence). This CDR3 has 15 amino acids. The CDR3 bases are TGTGCCAGCAGCCACGCTACAGGGACTAACTATGGCTACACCTTC. Translating it yields CASSHATGTNYGYTF.

V is TRBV20-1 and J is TRBJ2-3; unclear D gene. Germline V gene sequence: CDR1 DFQATT, CDR2 SNEGSKA (reference sequence). V lost 1 base and J 1 base, leaving 0 bases between the germline ends. The CDR3 sequence is 11 residues long. CDR3 nucleotide sequence: TGCAGTGCTAGAGGCACAGATACGCAGTATTTT. This gives the protein CSARGTDTQYF.

This chain joins TRBV3-1 (or the pseudogene TRBV3-2) and TRBJ1-5, with 7 bases fitting TRBD1. The CDR3 contains 15 residues. J gave up 2 bases and V 2 bases, and 3 bases lay outside the gene matches. In germline, CDR1 is LGHDT, CDR2 YNNKEL (reference sequence). The CDR3 region has the DNA TGTGCCAGCAGCCAACTCGGACAGGGCAATCAGCCCCAGCATTTT. Protein product: CASSQLGQGNQPQHF.

The chain joins TRBV19 to TRBJ1-3; possibly TRBD1 for D (5 bases). Germline V lookup: CDR1 LNHDA, CDR2 SQIVND (reference sequence). The V gene lost 0 bases and the J gene lost 4 bases, with 16 bases spanning the gap. This CDR3 region has 17 residues. The CDR3 here is CASSIDRTGRDGNTIYF. The DNA of the CDR3 is TGTGCCAGTAGTATAGATCGCACAGGCCGAGACGGAAACACCATATATTTT.

The CDR3, as DNA: TGTGCCAGCAGCCCTCGAAACACCATATATTTT. Translated, it gives CASSPRNTIYF. The chain carries TRBV6-6 and TRBJ1-3; D not certain. Trimming shortened V by 6 bases and J by 5 bases, and 5 bases separated the two germline ends. CDR1 MNHNY and CDR2 SVGAGI come from the germline V gene (reference sequence). The CDR3 sequence is 11 residues long.

There are a few counts of this clone. The V and J genes are TRBV14 and TRBJ1-2; D gene ambiguous. This CDR3 has 16 amino acids. Trimming stripped 4 bases from V and 6 bases from J, with 21 bases between. CDR1 is SGHDN, CDR2 FVKESK, per germline. The CDR3: CASSPADVLPRNGYTF. DNA for the CDR3: TGTGCCAGCAGCCCCGCCGACGTCCTCCCTCGTAATGGCTACACCTTC.

This rearrangement joins TRBV9 to TRBJ2-7, with a weak D call TRBD2 (6 bases). V lost 2 bases and J 4 bases, leaving 19 bases between the germline ends. Looked up from germline, CDR1 is SGDLS and CDR2 is YYNGEE. The CDR3 extends over 16 amino acids. The CDR3 loop is CASSVELVAGPYEQYF. The CDR3, as DNA: TGTGCCAGCAGCGTGGAATTAGTGGCGGGACCGTACGAGCAGTACTTC.

This sequence joins TRBV11-2 and TRBJ1-3; the D is unclear. The CDR3 length is 13 residues. Trimming took off 0 bases at V and 5 bases at J, with 5 bases between the two ends. Per germline, CDR1 SGHAT and CDR2 FQNNGV. DNA of the CDR3: TGTGCCAGCAGCTTAGATCGGCGAAACACCATATATTTT. Protein product: CASSLDRRNTIYF.

The chain links TRBV19 to TRBJ1-5; a possible D gene is TRBD1 (5 bases). The CDR3 is 15 residues long. In germline, CDR1 is LNHDA, CDR2 SQIVND (reference sequence). V shed 5 bases and J shed 0 bases, with 11 bases lying between them. The CDR3 reads CASSPPGGSNQPQHF. CDR3 nucleotides: TGTGCCAGTAGTCCCCCTGGGGGTAGCAATCAGCCCCAGCATTTT.

This chain joins TRBV6-1 and TRBJ1-4, with D uncertain. CDR1 and CDR2 (germline): MNHNS, SASEGT. This CDR3 region has 13 residues. Trimming cost V 2 bases and J 5 bases, with 6 bases left between them. CDR3 sequence: CASSERMNEKLFF. The DNA of the CDR3 is TGTGCCAGCAGTGAACGAATGAATGAAAAACTGTTTTTT.

V and J are TRBV19 and TRBJ1-3, with TRBD1 as a possible D gene (5 bases). Germline values: CDR1 LNHDA, CDR2 SQIVND (reference sequence). The V and J ends lost 0 bases and 5 bases respectively, with 11 bases between them. This CDR3 has 15 amino acids. Here the CDR3 DNA reads TGTGCCAGTAGTATAGATCGGGGCAGAAGAAACACCATATATTTT. This sequence encodes CASSIDRGRRNTIYF.

The chain combines TRBV10-3 with TRBJ2-5; no clear D. The germline CDR1 and CDR2 sequences are ENHRY and SYGVKD. The CDR3 spans 15 residues. The germline V and J ends were trimmed by 2 bases and 2 bases, with 12 bases remaining between them. The DNA of the CDR3 is TGTGCCATCAGTGAGCCAGGACGTGATCAAGAGACCCAGTACTTC. Protein: CAISEPGRDQETQYF.

The rearrangement links TRBV15 to TRBJ2-1; perhaps TRBD2 as D (5 bases). The CDR3 is 16 amino acids. Per the germline V gene, CDR1 is LNHNV and CDR2 is YYDKDF (reference sequence). The V and J ends lost 0 bases and 7 bases respectively, with 16 bases between them. As DNA, the CDR3 is TGTGCCACCAGCAGAGATGCCCGGCGGGTGGAGAATGAGCAGTTCTTC. Translation gives CATSRDARRVENEQFF.

V and J are TRBV6-5 and TRBJ1-2; no clear D gene. Per the germline V gene, CDR1 is MNHEY and CDR2 is SVGAGI. The CDR3 length is 13 residues. Trimming pared 8 bases from V and 2 bases from J, leaving 12 bases between. CDR3 DNA sequence: TGTGCCAGCCAGCAGGACCCCAACTATGGCTACACCTTC. This gives the protein CASQQDPNYGYTF.

The rearrangement joins TRBV6-2 or TRBV6-3 to TRBJ2-1; TRBD2 matches at 13 bases. The CDR3 has 19 residues. CDR1 is MNHEY, CDR2 SVGEGT, per germline. J was trimmed by 0 bases and V by 5 bases; bases with no gene match: 10. CDR3 sequence: CASSATSGRLLSSYNEQFF. The DNA for the CDR3 is TGTGCCAGCAGTGCGACTAGCGGGAGGTTATTAAGCTCCTACAATGAGCAGTTCTTC.

This chain links TRBV30 with TRBJ2-1, with D unresolved. The CDR3 runs 11 residues. Trimming took 4 bases from V and 9 from J, leaving 10 bases between them. Germline V gene data show CDR1 as GTSNPN and CDR2 as SVGIG (reference sequence). CDR3 residues: CAWNTKGEQFF. DNA for the CDR3: TGTGCCTGGAATACTAAAGGTGAGCAGTTCTTC. Using reference TRBV30 and TRBJ2-1 for the parts outside the CDR3, the full variable domain is SQTIHQWPATLVQPVGSPLSLECTVEGTSNPNLYWYRQAAGRGLQLLFYSVGIGQISSEVPQNLSASRPQDRQFILSSKKLLLSDSGFYLCAWNTKGEQFFGPGTRLTVL.

The chain joins TRBV6-5 to TRBJ1-2; D may be TRBD1 (5 bases). The CDR3 has 15 residues. The V end was cut by 7 bases, the J end by 4 bases, with 19 bases between. From germline, CDR1 is MNHEY and CDR2 SVGAGI. The CDR3 reads CASTEYRFPSYGYTF. CDR3 bases: TGTGCCAGCACCGAGTACAGGTTCCCGAGCTATGGCTACACCTTC.

The CDR3 nucleotides read TGTGCCAGCAGCTTGGGGGGCTTTGGCACAGATACGCAGTATTTT. The encoded protein is CASSLGGFGTDTQYF. The V gene is TRBV5-4, the J gene TRBJ2-3, with D tentatively TRBD1 (5 bases). Trimming removed 0 bases from V and 1 base from J, with 9 bases in between. The CDR3 consists of 15 residues. Germline lookup yields CDR1 SGHNT and CDR2 YYREEE (reference sequence).

V and J are TRBV6-2 or TRBV6-3 and TRBJ2-5; D is uncertain. Germline V lookup: CDR1 MNHEY, CDR2 SVGEGT. Trimming took off 4 bases at V and 2 bases at J, with 20 bases between the two ends. The CDR3 is 17 residues long. In DNA, the CDR3 is TGTGCCAGCAGTTCCAACCCTGTGATGGTGAGACAAGAGACCCAGTACTTC. This sequence encodes CASSSNPVMVRQETQYF.

Turning to this clone: An end of the junction differs from the germline gene, which may be a read error. The V call is TRBV18, the J call TRBJ2-4, with D perhaps matching TRBD1 (6 bases). CDR3 length: 12 amino acids. Germline CDR1 KGHSH, CDR2 LQKENI. Here the CDR3 DNA reads TGTGCCAGCTCACCTGAGATAGGGACAAAAGGTTTC. It is translated as CASSPEIGTKGF.

The rearrangement uses TRBV3-1 (or the pseudogene TRBV3-2) and TRBJ1-2; possible D gene TRBD1, 6 bases. Trimming left V 3 bases short and J 4 bases short, with 6 bases between. The V gene's germline CDR1 is LGHDT and CDR2 YNNKEL (reference sequence). This CDR3 is 12 amino acids long. The CDR3 sequence is CASSQGAYGYTF. DNA for the CDR3: TGTGCCAGCAGCCAGGGGGCCTATGGCTACACCTTC.